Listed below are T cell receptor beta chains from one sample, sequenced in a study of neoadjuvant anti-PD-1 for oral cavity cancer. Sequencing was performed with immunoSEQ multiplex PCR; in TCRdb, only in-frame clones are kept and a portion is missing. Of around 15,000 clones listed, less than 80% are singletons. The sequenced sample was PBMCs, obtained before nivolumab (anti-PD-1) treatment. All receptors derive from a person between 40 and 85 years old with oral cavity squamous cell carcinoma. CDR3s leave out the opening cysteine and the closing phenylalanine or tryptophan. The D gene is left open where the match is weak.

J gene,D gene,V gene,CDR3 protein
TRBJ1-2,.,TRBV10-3,AITPGQDYGYT
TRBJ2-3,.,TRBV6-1,ASSELVSTDTQY
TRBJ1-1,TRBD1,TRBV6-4,ASSRDRNTEAF
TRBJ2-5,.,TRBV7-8,ASSWIFPSGSSGETQY
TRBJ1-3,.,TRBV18,ASSPRSNSGNTIY
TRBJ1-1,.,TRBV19,ASSIFQGRNTEAF
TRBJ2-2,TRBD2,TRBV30,AWSGLAGGPTGELF
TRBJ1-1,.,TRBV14,ASSSAGALNTEAF
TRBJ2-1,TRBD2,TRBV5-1,ASSLGNSGKGEF
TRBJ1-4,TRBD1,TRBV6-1,AGKSTGGVLF
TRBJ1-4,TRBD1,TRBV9,ASSGKTGTGGEKLF
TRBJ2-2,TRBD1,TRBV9,ASSVTQGPARTGELF
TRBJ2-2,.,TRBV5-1,ASSLGGRYTGELF
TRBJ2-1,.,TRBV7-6,ASSLGVSDEQF
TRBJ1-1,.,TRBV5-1,ASSLLNTEAF
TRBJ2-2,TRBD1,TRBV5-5,ASSLVPGQGAGTGELF
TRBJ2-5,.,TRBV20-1,SARDAGTQY
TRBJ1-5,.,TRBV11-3,ASRHQPTEQNQPQH
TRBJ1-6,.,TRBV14,ASRSHISPLH
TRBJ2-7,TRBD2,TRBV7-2,ASSRPRGSEQY
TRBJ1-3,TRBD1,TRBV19,ASISTGGAWSGNTIY
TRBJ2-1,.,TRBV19,ASSIGGWAGIDSNEQF
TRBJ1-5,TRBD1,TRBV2,ASSKDRVRDQPQH
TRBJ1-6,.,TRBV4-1,ASKTPGDSPLH
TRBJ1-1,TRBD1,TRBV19,ASGDSRYTEAF
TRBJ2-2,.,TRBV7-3,ASSWAYSTGELF
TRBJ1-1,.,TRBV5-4,ASSSVEGQVAIEAF
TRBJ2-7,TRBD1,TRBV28,ASSLFGTGSGEQY
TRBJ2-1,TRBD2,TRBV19,ASRTSGSSYNEQF
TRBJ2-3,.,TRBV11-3,ASSLGLARGTDTQY
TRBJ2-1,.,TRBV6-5,ASRPEAHNEQF
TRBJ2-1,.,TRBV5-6,ASSLDRRNEQF
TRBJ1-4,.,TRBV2,ASSAQGVNEKLF
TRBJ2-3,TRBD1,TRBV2,ASSVGQTDTQY
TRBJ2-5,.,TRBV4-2,ASSQVGSEETQY
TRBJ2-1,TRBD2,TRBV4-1,ASSRGLAVSSYNEQF
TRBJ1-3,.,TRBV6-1,ASSEARNTIY
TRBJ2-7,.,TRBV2,ASRDTSYEQY
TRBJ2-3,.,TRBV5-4,ASSGVRDTQY
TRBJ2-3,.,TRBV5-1,TSSLNRGTDTQY
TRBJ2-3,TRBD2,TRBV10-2,ASRGASGGRDTQY
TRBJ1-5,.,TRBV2,ASSGSRGALFNQPQH
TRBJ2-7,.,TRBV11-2,ASSSVGGAEEQY
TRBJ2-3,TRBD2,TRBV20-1,SASILAGQY
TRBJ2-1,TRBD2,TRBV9,ASSVASGRSYNEQF
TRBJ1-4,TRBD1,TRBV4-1,ASRRTGETNEKLF
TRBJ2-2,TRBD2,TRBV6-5,ASSYSRGVGTGELF
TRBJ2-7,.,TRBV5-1,ASSLGLSAEQY
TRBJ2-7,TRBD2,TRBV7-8,ASSSYRGSTPYEQY
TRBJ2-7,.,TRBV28,ATNPGVYEQY
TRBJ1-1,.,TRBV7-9,ASSLDVSSTEAF
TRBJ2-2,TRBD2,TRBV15,ATSSPTSGGASTRELF
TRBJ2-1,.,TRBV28,ASSRLNEQF
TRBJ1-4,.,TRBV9,ASSPRVSTNEKLF
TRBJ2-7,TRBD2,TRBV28,ASIFSGLAGGEQY
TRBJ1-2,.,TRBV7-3,ASSAHTGVKEGYT
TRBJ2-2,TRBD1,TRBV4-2,ASSPTGQGAGELF